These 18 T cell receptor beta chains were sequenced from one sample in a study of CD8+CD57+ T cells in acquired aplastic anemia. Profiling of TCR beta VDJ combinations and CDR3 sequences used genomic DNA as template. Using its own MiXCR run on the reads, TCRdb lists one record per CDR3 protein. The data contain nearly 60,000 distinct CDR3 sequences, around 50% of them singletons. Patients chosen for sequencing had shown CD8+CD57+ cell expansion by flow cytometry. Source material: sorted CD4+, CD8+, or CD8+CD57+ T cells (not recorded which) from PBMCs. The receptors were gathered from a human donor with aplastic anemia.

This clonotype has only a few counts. The CDR3, as DNA: TGTGCCAGCAGCGTAGGTCACGAGGCAGCTAATAACTATGGCTACACCTTC. It codes for CASSVGHEAANNYGYTF. This sequence joins TRBV9 and TRBJ1-2; the D is unclear. The CDR3 sequence is 17 residues long. Germline assignment: CDR1 SGDLS and CDR2 YYNGEE. V lost 0 bases and J 1 base, leaving 16 bases between the germline ends.

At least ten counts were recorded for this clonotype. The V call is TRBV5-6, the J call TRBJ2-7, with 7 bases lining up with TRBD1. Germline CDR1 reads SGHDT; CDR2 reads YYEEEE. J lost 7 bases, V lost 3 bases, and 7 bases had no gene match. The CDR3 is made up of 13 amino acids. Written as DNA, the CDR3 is TGTGCCAGCAGCTGGAACCGGGACAGAGAGCAGTACGTC. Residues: CASSWNRDREQYV.

Written as DNA, the CDR3 is TGCAGCGTTGGCCAGGGAAACAATGAGCAGTTCTTC. It specifies CSVGQGNNEQFF. J is TRBJ2-1 and V is TRBV29-1; the D gene is possibly TRBD1 (5 bases). V lost 4 bases, J lost 5 bases, and 9 bases lay in between. The CDR3 sequence is 12 residues long. CDR1 and CDR2 from the germline V gene are SQVTM and ANQGSEA.

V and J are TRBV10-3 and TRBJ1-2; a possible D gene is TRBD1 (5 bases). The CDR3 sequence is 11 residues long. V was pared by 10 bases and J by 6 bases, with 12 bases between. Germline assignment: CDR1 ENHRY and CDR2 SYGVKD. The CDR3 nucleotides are TGTGCCAAGAAGGGGCCCCATGGCTACACCTTC. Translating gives CAKKGPHGYTF.

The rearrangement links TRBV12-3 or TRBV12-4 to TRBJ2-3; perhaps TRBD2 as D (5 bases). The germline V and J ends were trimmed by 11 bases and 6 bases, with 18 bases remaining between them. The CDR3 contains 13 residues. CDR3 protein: CASVAGVGDTQYF. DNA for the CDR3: TGTGCCTCCGTGGCCGGGGTGGGTGATACGCAGTATTTT.

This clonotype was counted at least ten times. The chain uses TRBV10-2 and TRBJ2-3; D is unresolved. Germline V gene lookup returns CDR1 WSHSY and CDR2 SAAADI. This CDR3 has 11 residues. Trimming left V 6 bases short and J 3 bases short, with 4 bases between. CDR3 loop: CASRTTDTQYF. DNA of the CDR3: TGCGCCAGCAGGACAACAGATACGCAGTATTTT.

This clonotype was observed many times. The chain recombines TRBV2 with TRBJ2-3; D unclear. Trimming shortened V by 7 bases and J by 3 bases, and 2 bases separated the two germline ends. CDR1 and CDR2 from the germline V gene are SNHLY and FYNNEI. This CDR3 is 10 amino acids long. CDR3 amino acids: CASITDTQYF. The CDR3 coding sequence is TGTGCCAGCATTACAGATACGCAGTATTTT.

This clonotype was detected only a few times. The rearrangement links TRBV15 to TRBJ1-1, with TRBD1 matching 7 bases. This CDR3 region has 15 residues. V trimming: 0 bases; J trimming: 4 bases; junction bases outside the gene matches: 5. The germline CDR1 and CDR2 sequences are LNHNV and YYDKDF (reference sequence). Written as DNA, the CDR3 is TGTGCCACCAGCAGAGACACAGGGGTGGGCACTGAAGCTTTCTTT. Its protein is CATSRDTGVGTEAFF.

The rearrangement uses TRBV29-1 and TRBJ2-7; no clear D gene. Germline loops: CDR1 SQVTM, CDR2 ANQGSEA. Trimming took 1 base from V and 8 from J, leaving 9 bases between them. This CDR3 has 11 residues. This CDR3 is CSVEGTEKQYF. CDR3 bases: TGCAGCGTTGAAGGGACGGAAAAGCAGTACTTC.

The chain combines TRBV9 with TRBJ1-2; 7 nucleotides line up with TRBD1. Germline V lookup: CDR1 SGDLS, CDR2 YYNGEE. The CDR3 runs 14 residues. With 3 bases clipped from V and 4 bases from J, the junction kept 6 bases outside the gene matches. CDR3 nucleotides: TGTGCCAGCAGCGGGACGACAGGGTCCTATGGCTACACCTTC. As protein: CASSGTTGSYGYTF.

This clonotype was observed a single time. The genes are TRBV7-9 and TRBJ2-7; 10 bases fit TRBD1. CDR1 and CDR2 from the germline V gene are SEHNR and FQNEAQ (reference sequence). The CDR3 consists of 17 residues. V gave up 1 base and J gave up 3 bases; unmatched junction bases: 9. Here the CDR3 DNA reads TGTGCCAGCAGCTTAGGGACAGGGGGGGGGGGAAACTACGAGCAGTACTTC. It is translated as CASSLGTGGGGNYEQYF.

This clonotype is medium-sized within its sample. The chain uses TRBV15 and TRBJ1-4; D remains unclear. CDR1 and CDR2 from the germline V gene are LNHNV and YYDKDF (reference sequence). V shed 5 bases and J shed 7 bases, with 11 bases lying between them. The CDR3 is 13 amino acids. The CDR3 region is CATSVHRGEKLFF. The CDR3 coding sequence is TGTGCCACCAGCGTCCACCGTGGTGAAAAACTGTTTTTT.

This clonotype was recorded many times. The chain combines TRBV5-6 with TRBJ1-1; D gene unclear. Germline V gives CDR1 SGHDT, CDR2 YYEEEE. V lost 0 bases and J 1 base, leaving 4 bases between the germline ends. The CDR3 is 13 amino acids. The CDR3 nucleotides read TGTGCCAGCAGCTTGGGGGGGAACACTGAAGCTTTCTTT. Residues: CASSLGGNTEAFF.

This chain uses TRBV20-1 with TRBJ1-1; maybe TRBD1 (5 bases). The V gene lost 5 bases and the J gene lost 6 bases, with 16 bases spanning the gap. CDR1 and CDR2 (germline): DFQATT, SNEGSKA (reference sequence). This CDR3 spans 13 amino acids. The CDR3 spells CSALQGWGPEAFF. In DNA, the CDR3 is TGCAGTGCTCTCCAGGGTTGGGGCCCTGAAGCTTTCTTT.

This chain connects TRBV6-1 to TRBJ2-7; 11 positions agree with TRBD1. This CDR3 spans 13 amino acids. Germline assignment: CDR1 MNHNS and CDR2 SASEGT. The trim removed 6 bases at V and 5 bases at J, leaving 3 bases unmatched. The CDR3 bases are TGTGCCAGCAGCGGGACAGGGGGAAACGAGCAGTACTTC. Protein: CASSGTGGNEQYF.

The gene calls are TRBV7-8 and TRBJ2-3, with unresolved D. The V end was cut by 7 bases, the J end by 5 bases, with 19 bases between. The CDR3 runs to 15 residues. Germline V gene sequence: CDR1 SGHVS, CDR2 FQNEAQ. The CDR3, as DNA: TGTGCCAGCACCGCCACGGCTAGTTTGGGAGATACGCAGTATTTT. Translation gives CASTATASLGDTQYF.

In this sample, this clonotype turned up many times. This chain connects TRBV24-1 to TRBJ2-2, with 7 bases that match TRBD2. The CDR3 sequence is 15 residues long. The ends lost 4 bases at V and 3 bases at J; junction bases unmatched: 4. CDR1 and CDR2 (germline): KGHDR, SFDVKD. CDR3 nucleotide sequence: TGTGCCACCAGTGACCGGGACTACCACACCGGGGAGCTGTTTTTT. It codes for CATSDRDYHTGELFF.

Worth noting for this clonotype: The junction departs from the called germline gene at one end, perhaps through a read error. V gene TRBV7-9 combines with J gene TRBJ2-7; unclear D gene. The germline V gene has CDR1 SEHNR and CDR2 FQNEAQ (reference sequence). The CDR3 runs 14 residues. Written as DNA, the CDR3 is TGCGCCAGCAGCTTAAGTCCGGGCCCGCACGAGCAGTACTTC. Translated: CASSLSPGPHEQYF.